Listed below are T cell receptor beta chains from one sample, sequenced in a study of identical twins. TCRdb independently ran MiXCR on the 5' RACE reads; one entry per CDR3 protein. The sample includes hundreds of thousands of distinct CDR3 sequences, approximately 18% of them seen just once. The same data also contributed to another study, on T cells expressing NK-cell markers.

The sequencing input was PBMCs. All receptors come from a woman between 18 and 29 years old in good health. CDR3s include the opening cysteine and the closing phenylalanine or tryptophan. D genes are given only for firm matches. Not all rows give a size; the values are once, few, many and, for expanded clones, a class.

cdr3_aa: CASSQDISGAVAKNIQYF; cdr3_nt: TGCGCCAGCAGCCAAGACATTAGCGGAGCCGTAGCCAAAAACATTCAGTACTTC; clone_size: few; v_call: TRBV4-1; d_call: NA; j_call: TRBJ2-4
cdr3_aa: CASSLRQGDPVFF; cdr3_nt: TGTGCCAGCAGCCTCAGACAGGGCGATCCTGTTTTCTTC; clone_size: few; v_call: TRBV3-1; d_call: TRBD1; j_call: TRBJ2-1
cdr3_aa: CASSQAIGFPGANVLTF; cdr3_nt: TGCGCCAGCAGCCAAGCCATAGGGTTCCCTGGGGCCAACGTCCTGACTTTC; clone_size: NA; v_call: TRBV4-3; d_call: NA; j_call: TRBJ2-6
cdr3_aa: CASSPEFRGSEQYF; cdr3_nt: TGCGCCAGCAGCCCGGAATTCAGGGGTTCCGAGCAGTACTTC; clone_size: few; v_call: TRBV5-1; d_call: NA; j_call: TRBJ2-7
cdr3_aa: CATSRDQGSQPQHF; cdr3_nt: TGTGCCACCAGCAGAGATCAGGGCAGCCAGCCCCAGCATTTT; clone_size: few; v_call: TRBV15; d_call: NA; j_call: TRBJ1-5
cdr3_aa: CSASGTVKNIQYF; cdr3_nt: TGCAGTGCGTCAGGGACAGTAAAAAACATTCAGTACTTC; clone_size: NA; v_call: TRBV20-1; d_call: TRBD1; j_call: TRBJ2-4
cdr3_aa: CASRWDREEAGGYTF; cdr3_nt: TGTGCCAGCAGGTGGGACAGAGAGGAGGCCGGTGGCTACACCTTC; clone_size: NA; v_call: TRBV12-3/TRBV12-4; d_call: TRBD1; j_call: TRBJ1-2
cdr3_aa: CSARYGLNLDEQYF; cdr3_nt: TGCAGTGCTAGATATGGGCTAAATTTAGACGAGCAGTACTTC; clone_size: few; v_call: TRBV20-1; d_call: NA; j_call: TRBJ2-7
cdr3_aa: CAISSDRGKNNEQFF; cdr3_nt: TGTGCCATCAGTTCAGACAGGGGGAAAAACAATGAGCAGTTCTTC; clone_size: NA; v_call: TRBV10-3; d_call: TRBD1; j_call: TRBJ2-1
cdr3_aa: CASRLTTSSYEQYF; cdr3_nt: TGTGCCAGCCGGTTAACCACAAGCTCCTACGAGCAGTACTTC; clone_size: few; v_call: TRBV15; d_call: NA; j_call: TRBJ2-7
cdr3_aa: CASSPRRDRGYEQYF; cdr3_nt: TGTGCCAGCAGCCCTCGCCGGGACAGGGGCTACGAGCAGTACTTC; clone_size: NA; v_call: TRBV7-9; d_call: TRBD1; j_call: TRBJ2-7
cdr3_aa: CAISVGGPPAHEQYF; cdr3_nt: TGTGCCATCAGTGTGGGGGGTCCACCCGCCCACGAGCAGTACTTC; clone_size: NA; v_call: TRBV10-3; d_call: NA; j_call: TRBJ2-7
cdr3_aa: CASSLEVRGEQFF; cdr3_nt: TGTGCCAGCAGCTTAGAAGTTAGGGGTGAGCAGTTCTTC; clone_size: few; v_call: TRBV7-6; d_call: NA; j_call: TRBJ2-1
cdr3_aa: CASRQGLESYEQYF; cdr3_nt: TGTGCCAGCAGACAGGGGTTGGAGTCCTACGAGCAGTACTTC; clone_size: many; v_call: TRBV12-3/TRBV12-4; d_call: TRBD1; j_call: TRBJ2-7
cdr3_aa: CASSKGLAWAGSHNEQFF; cdr3_nt: TGTGCCAGCAGCAAGGGACTCGCTTGGGCGGGATCGCACAATGAGCAGTTCTTC; clone_size: NA; v_call: TRBV11-2; d_call: NA; j_call: TRBJ2-1
cdr3_aa: CASSLESRDYSYNEQFF; cdr3_nt: TGTGCCAGCAGCTTAGAATCCCGGGACTACTCTTACAATGAGCAGTTCTTC; clone_size: NA; v_call: TRBV11-2; d_call: TRBD2; j_call: TRBJ2-1
cdr3_aa: CASSFMRGTDTQYF; cdr3_nt: TGTGCCAGCAGCTTCATGAGGGGCACAGATACGCAGTATTTT; clone_size: few; v_call: TRBV7-9; d_call: NA; j_call: TRBJ2-3
cdr3_aa: CSARLAGVQDTQYF; cdr3_nt: TGCAGTGCTAGACTAGCGGGAGTACAAGATACGCAGTATTTT; clone_size: few; v_call: TRBV20-1; d_call: TRBD2; j_call: TRBJ2-3
cdr3_aa: CASGSAGGQETQYF; cdr3_nt: TGTGCCAGCGGATCAGCGGGCGGCCAAGAGACCCAGTACTTC; clone_size: few; v_call: TRBV6-1; d_call: NA; j_call: TRBJ2-5
cdr3_aa: CSVRGATAYEQYF; cdr3_nt: TGCAGCGTTCGGGGTGCCACCGCCTACGAGCAGTACTTC; clone_size: few; v_call: TRBV29-1; d_call: NA; j_call: TRBJ2-7
cdr3_aa: CASRHTGVRGYEQYF; cdr3_nt: TGTGCCAGCAGACATACAGGGGTTAGAGGCTACGAGCAGTACTTC; clone_size: few; v_call: TRBV12-3/TRBV12-4; d_call: TRBD1; j_call: TRBJ2-7
cdr3_aa: CASRQDIKNIQYF; cdr3_nt: TGTGCCAGTAGGCAGGATATCAAAAACATTCAGTACTTC; clone_size: NA; v_call: TRBV19; d_call: NA; j_call: TRBJ2-4
cdr3_aa: CASSFQGLDTQYF; cdr3_nt: TGTGCCAGCAGCTTTCAGGGCTTAGACACCCAGTACTTC; clone_size: few; v_call: TRBV11-2; d_call: NA; j_call: TRBJ2-5
cdr3_aa: CASSLMQGPDIQYF; cdr3_nt: TGTGCCAGCAGCCTCATGCAGGGTCCCGACATTCAGTACTTC; clone_size: few; v_call: TRBV12-3/TRBV12-4; d_call: NA; j_call: TRBJ2-4
cdr3_aa: CASSYLGAKANEQYF; cdr3_nt: TGTGCCAGCAGTTACTTGGGGGCTAAGGCTAACGAGCAGTACTTC; clone_size: few; v_call: TRBV6-5; d_call: NA; j_call: TRBJ2-7
cdr3_aa: CASNKGGHEQFF; cdr3_nt: TGTGCCAGCAACAAAGGGGGTCATGAGCAGTTCTTC; clone_size: many; v_call: TRBV7-6; d_call: NA; j_call: TRBJ2-1
cdr3_aa: CSARDWAPPLAKNIQYF; cdr3_nt: TGCAGTGCTAGAGATTGGGCCCCCCCCCTAGCCAAAAACATTCAGTACTTC; clone_size: NA; v_call: TRBV20-1; d_call: NA; j_call: TRBJ2-4
cdr3_aa: CASSRSLGEVRETQYF; cdr3_nt: TGTGCCAGCAGCCGATCTTTGGGGGAGGTGCGAGAGACCCAGTACTTC; clone_size: NA; v_call: TRBV11-3; d_call: NA; j_call: TRBJ2-5
cdr3_aa: CASSPYLGAKETQYF; cdr3_nt: TGTGCCAGCAGTCCTTATCTGGGGGCCAAGGAGACCCAGTACTTC; clone_size: few; v_call: TRBV27; d_call: NA; j_call: TRBJ2-5